This is a list of T cell receptor beta chains from one sample in a study of early T cells in non-severe SARS-CoV-2 infection. MiXCR, applied by TCRdb to the 5' RACE reads, yields one record per CDR3 protein. The sample has 70,000 to 95,000 distinct CDR3 sequences; 11% are singletons. Material for sequencing was whole blood. The receptors were sampled from an adult who was a healthcare worker with PCR-confirmed SARS-CoV-2 infection or an uninfected control (not recorded which). Both conserved end residues are part of each CDR3. Only some rows state a clone size, as once, few, many or a class for expanded clones.

V,J,size,CDR3
TRBV10-1,TRBJ1-1,NA,CASRGGMNTEAFF
TRBV20-1,TRBJ2-3,many,CSATSGGALLAGPTDTQYF
TRBV12-3/TRBV12-4,TRBJ1-5,few,CASSPGTTNSNQPQHF
TRBV6-2/TRBV6-3,TRBJ2-1,many,CASSPISGANNEQFF
TRBV2,TRBJ2-3,NA,CASSLSRADTQYF
TRBV30,TRBJ1-6,many,CAWSVGQGPNSPLHF
TRBV12-3/TRBV12-4,TRBJ1-1,many,CASTFEGLNTEAFF
TRBV19,TRBJ1-5,many,CASSIRGPNQPQHF
TRBV4-1,TRBJ2-1,NA,CASSQDGGTGYNEQFF
TRBV6-5,TRBJ1-5,NA,CASRDRSNQPQHF
TRBV6-5,TRBJ2-1,NA,CASTSSAYNEQFF
TRBV4-3,TRBJ2-5,few,CASSPDSQETQYF
TRBV6-5,TRBJ1-1,NA,CASSSSGTGDTEAFF
TRBV5-1,TRBJ2-2,many,CASSLIMGGRQTGELFF